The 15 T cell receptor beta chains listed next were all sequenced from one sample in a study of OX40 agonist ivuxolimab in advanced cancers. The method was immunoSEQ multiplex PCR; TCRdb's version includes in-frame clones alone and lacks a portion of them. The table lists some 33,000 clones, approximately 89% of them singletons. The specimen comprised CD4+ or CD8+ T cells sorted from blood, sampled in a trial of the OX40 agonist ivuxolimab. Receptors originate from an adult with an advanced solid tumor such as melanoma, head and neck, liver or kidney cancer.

Written as DNA, the CDR3 is TGTGCCAGTAGTATGGAACAGGGCTTCAGAGAGACCCAGTACTTC. This encodes CASSMEQGFRETQYF. The rearrangement joins TRBV19 to TRBJ2-5, with a weak D call TRBD1 (6 bases). V lost 3 bases to trimming and J lost 4 bases, with 15 bases between them. This CDR3 spans 15 amino acids. The germline gives CDR1 LNHDA, CDR2 SQIVND (reference sequence). Supplemented by reference TRBV19 and TRBJ2-5, the full variable domain reads DGGITQSPKYLFRKEGQNVTLSCEQNLNHDAMYWYRQDPGQGLRLIYYSQIVNDFQKGDIAEGYSVSREKKESFPLTVTSAQKNPTAFYLCASSMEQGFRETQYFGPGTRLLVL.

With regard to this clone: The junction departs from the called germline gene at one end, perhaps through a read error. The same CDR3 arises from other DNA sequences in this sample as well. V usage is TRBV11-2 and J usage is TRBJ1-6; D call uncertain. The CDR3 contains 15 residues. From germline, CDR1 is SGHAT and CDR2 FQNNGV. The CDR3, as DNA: TGTGCCAGCAGCTTGGTGGGCGGGAATAATTCACCTCTCCACTTT. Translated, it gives CASSLVGGNNSPLHF.

The CDR3 sequence: CASSLEGGRHNEQFF. In DNA, the CDR3 is TGTGCCAGCAGCTTAGAAGGGGGGCGGCACAATGAGCAGTTCTTC. The rearrangement uses TRBV13 and TRBJ2-1; D is perhaps TRBD1 or TRBD2 (6 bases each). CDR1 and CDR2 (germline): PRHDT, FYEKMQ (reference sequence). Trimming cost V 1 base and J 5 bases, with 12 bases left between them. The CDR3 runs to 15 residues.

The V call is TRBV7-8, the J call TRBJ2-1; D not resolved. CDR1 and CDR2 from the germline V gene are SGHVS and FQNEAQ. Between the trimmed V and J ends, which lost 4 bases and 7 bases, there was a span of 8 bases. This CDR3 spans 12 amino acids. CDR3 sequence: CASSSPINEQFF. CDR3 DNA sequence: TGTGCCAGCAGCTCCCCTATTAATGAGCAGTTCTTC. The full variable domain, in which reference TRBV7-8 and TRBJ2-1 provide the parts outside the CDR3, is GAGVSQSPRYKVAKRGQDVALRCDPISGHVSLFWYQQALGQGPEFLTYFQNEAQLDKSGLPSDRFFAERPEGSVSTLKIQRTQQEDSAVYLCASSSPINEQFFGPGTRLTVL.

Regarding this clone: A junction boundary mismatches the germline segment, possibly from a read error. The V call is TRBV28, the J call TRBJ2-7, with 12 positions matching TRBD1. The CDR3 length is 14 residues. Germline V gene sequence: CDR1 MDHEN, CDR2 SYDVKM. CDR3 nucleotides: TGTGCCAGCAGTTTATTACAGGGACAGGGGGCCGAAAACTTC. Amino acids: CASSLLQGQGAENF.

The CDR3 here is CASSEASTEAFF. CDR3 DNA sequence: TGTGCCAGCAGTGAAGCCAGCACTGAAGCTTTCTTT. V gene TRBV6-1 combines with J gene TRBJ1-1, with D hard to call. The CDR3 extends over 12 amino acids. CDR1 and CDR2 from the germline V gene are MNHNS and SASEGT. The V and J ends lost 0 bases and 4 bases respectively, with 3 bases between them.

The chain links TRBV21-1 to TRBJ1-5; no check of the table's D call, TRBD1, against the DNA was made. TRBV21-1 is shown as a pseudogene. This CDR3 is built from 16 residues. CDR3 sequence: CASPKQRKGALGPQHF. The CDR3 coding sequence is TGTGCCAGCCCCAAGCAGAGAAAAGGGGCCTTGGGGCCCCAGCATTTT.

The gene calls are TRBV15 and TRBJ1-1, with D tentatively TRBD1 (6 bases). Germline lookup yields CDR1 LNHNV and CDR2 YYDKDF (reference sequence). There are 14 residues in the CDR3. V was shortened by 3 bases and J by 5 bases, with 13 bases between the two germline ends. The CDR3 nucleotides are TGTGCCACCAGCAGTCTCAGGGGAGTAACTGAAGCTTTCTTT. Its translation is CATSSLRGVTEAFF. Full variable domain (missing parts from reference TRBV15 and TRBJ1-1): DAMVIQNPRYQVTQFGKPVTLSCSQTLNHNVMYWYQQKSSQAPKLLFHYYDKDFNNEADTPDNFQSRRPNTSFCFLDIRSPGLGDTAMYLCATSSLRGVTEAFFGQGTRLTVV.

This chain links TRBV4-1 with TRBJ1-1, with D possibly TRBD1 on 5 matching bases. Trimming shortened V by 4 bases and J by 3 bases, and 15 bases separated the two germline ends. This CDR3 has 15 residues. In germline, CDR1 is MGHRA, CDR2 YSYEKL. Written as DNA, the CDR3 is TGCGCCAGCAGCCCCCTGGCAGGGTGGGACACTGAAGCTTTCTTT. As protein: CASSPLAGWDTEAFF.

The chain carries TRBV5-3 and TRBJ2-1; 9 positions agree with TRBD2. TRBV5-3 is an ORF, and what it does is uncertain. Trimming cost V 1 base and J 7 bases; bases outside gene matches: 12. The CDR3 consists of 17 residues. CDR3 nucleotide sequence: TGTGCCAGAAGCTTGAGGTTGTGCGGGAGGGTCTTTAATGAGCAGTTCTTC. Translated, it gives CARSLRLCGRVFNEQFF.

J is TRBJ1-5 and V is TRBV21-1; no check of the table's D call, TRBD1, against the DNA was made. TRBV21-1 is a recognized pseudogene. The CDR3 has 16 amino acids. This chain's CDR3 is CASSKEGQGPNQPQHF. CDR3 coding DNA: TGTGCCAGCAGCAAAGAGGGACAGGGTCCCAATCAGCCCCAGCATTTT.

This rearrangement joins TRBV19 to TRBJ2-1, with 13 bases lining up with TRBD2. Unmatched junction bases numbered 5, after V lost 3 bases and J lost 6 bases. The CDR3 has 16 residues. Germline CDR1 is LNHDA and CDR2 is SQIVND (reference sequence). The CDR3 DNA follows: TGTGCCAGTAGTATCCCACTAGCGGGAGGGCTCAATGAGCAGTTCTTC. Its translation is CASSIPLAGGLNEQFF.

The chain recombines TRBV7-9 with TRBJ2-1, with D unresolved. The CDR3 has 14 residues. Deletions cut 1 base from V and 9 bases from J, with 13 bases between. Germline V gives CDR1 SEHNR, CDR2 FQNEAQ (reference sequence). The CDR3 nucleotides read TGTGCCAGCAGCTTAGATTCTAGTAGCACTGAGCAGTTCTTC. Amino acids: CASSLDSSSTEQFF. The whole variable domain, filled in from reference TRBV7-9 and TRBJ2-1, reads DTGVSQNPRHKITKRGQNVTFRCDPISEHNRLYWYRQTLGQGPEFLTYFQNEAQLEKSRLLSDRFSAERPKGSFSTLEIQRTEQGDSAMYLCASSLDSSSTEQFFGPGTRLTVL.

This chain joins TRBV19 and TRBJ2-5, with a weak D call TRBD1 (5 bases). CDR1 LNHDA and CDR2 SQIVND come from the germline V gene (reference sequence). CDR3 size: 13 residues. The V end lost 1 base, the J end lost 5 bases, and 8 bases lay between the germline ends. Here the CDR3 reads CASSIVWGETQYF. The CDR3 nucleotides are TGTGCCAGTAGTATAGTTTGGGGCGAGACCCAGTACTTC.

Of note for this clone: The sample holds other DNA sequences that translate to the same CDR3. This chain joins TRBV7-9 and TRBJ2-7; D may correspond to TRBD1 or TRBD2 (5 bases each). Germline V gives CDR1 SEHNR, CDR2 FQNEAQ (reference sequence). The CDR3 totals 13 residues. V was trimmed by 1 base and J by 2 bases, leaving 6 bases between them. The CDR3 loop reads CASSLGGTYEQYF. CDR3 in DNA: TGTGCCAGCAGCTTAGGGGGGACCTACGAGCAGTACTTC.